What follows is one T cell receptor beta chain and its context. Its antigen remains unidentified. Other DNA sequences within the sample encode an identical CDR3. V lost 6 bases and J lost 13, with 16 bases in between. The CDR3 is made up of 12 amino acids. Germline lookup yields CDR1 MNHEY and CDR2 SMNVEV (reference sequence). Extraction and reverse transcription of RNA yielded cDNA as the sequencing template. Produced via immunoSEQ multiplex PCR; TCRdb's table is partial and in-frame only. Among around 34,000 clones, approximately 60% were seen once, and the ten largest hold under 40%. This sample stems from a study of CD8+ T cells in alopecia areata. Sampling of alopecia areata patients yielded lesional scalp punch biopsies as well as peripheral blood. Points from the study as a whole: Affected lesional scalp, above all in alopecia totalis/universalis, was more clonal than normal scalp.

Input material: NKG2D-high CD8+ T cells sorted from blood. The clonotype was recovered from a human donor with alopecia areata. The J gene is TRBJ2-1, the V gene TRBV27, with D perhaps TRBD2 (5 bases). The CDR3 DNA follows: TGTGCCAGCAGCCGCCCGGGATGGGAACAGTTCTTC. Translated, it gives CASSRPGWEQFF.